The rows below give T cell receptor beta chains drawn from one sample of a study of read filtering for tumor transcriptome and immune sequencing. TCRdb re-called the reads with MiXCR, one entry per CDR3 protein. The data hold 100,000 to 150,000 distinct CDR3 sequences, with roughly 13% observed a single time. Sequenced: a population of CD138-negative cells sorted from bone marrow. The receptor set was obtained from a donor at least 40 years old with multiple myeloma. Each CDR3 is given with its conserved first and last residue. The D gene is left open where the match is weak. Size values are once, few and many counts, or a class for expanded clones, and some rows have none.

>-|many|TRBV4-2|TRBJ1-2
TGTGCCAGCAGCCAAGAGGCAGCAAACTATGGCTACACCTTC
CASSQEAANYGYTF
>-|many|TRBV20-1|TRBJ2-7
TGCAGTGCTAGGAGCAGGGTAGACTACGAGCAGTACTTC
CSARSRVDYEQYF
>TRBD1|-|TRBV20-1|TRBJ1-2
TGCAGTGCTGTAACCGCTGGGACAGCCGACTATGGCTACACCTTC
CSAVTAGTADYGYTF
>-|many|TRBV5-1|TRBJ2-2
TGCGCCAGCTGGTCCGGGACACTATACACCGGGGAGCTGTTTTTT
CASWSGTLYTGELFF
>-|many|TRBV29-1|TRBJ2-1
TGCAGCGTTGGCCTGAGCTCCTACAATGAGCAGTTCTTC
CSVGLSSYNEQFF
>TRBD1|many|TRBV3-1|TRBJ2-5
TGTGCCAGCAGCCAACGGACAGGGTCCGAAGTCGTGGAGACCCAGTACTTC
CASSQRTGSEVVETQYF
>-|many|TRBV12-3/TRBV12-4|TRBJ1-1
TGTGCCAGCAGTTTAAGGGTGAACACTGAAGCTTTCTTT
CASSLRVNTEAFF
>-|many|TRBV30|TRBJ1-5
TGTGCCTGGAGTTACAGGGAGGGAGGCAATCAGCCCCAGCATTTT
CAWSYREGGNQPQHF
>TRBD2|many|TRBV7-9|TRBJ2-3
TGTGCCAGCAGACGACAGCGACTAGCGGGGGTTGCAGATACGCAGTATTTT
CASRRQRLAGVADTQYF
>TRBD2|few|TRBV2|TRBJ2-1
TGTGCCAGCAGACTACTAGCGGAGGAGGGGCAGTTCTTC
CASRLLAEEGQFF
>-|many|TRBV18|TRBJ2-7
TGTGCCAGCTCACCACCGGCGGTCTACGAGCAGTACTTC
CASSPPAVYEQYF
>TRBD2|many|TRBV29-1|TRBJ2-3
TGCAGCGTTGAAGTTGGGAGGGGAGATACGCAGTATTTT
CSVEVGRGDTQYF
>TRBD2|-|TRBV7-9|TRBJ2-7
TGTGCCAGCCGCCCTAGCGGGAGGTCCTACGAGCAGTACTTC
CASRPSGRSYEQYF
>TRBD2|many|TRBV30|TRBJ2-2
TGTGCCTGGAGTTTCCTAGCGGGAGCCGGGGAGCTGTTTTTT
CAWSFLAGAGELFF
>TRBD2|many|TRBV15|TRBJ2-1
TGTGCCACCGGGGTGGGGGGGACCTACAATGAGCAGTTCTTC
CATGVGGTYNEQFF
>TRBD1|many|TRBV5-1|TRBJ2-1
TGCGCCAGCAGCTCCTCACGCGGGACAGGGGCCAATGAGCAGTTCTTC
CASSSSRGTGANEQFF
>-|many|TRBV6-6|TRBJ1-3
TGTGCCAGCAGAGGCGAGGCGCGGGCTGGAAACACCATATATTTT
CASRGEARAGNTIYF
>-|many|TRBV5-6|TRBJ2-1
TGTGCCAGCAGCTCGGCAGGGTCATTTTACAATGAGCAGTTCTTC
CASSSAGSFYNEQFF
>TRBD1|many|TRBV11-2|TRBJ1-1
TGTGCCAGCCGGGACAGGGGGTCTGAAGCTTTCTTT
CASRDRGSEAFF
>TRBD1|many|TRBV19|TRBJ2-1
TGTGCCAGTGCCTTGGCTGACAGGGGGGCTTACAATGAGCAGTTCTTC
CASALADRGAYNEQFF
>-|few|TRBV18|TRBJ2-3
TGTGCCAGCTCACCTAGAAGTGAGTCAGATACGCAGTATTTT
CASSPRSESDTQYF
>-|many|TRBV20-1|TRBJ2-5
TGCAGTGCTAGAGATCAGATCGGACGCCGCCAAGAGACCCAGTACTTC
CSARDQIGRRQETQYF
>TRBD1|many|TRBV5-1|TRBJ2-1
TGCGCCAGCAGCTCCGGGACAGGGTCCAATGAGCAGTTCTTC
CASSSGTGSNEQFF
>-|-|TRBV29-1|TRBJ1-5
TGCAGCGTACGAAACACAGGGATGGGGGATCAGCCCCAGCATTTT
CSVRNTGMGDQPQHF
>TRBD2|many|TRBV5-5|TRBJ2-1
TGTGCCAGCAGCTTACTAGCGGGAGGATTCAATGAGCAGTTCTTC
CASSLLAGGFNEQFF
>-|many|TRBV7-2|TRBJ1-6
TGTGCCAGCAGCTTATCAAGGGGGGCCGGTTCACCCCTCCACTTT
CASSLSRGAGSPLHF
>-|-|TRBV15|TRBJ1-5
TGTGCCACCAGCAGAGAGATCGGTCCCGGGGGCAGCAATCAGCCCCAGCATTTT
CATSREIGPGGSNQPQHF
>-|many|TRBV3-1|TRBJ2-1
TGTGCCAGCGGAGGACTATCGGATGAGCAGTTCTTC
CASGGLSDEQFF
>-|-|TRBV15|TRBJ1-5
TGTGCCACCAGCATGGCCCTCTATAGCAATCAGCCCCAGCATTTT
CATSMALYSNQPQHF
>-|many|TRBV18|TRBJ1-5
TGTGCCAGCTCACAAACGGGCAGGGATAGCAATCAGCCCCAGCATTTT
CASSQTGRDSNQPQHF